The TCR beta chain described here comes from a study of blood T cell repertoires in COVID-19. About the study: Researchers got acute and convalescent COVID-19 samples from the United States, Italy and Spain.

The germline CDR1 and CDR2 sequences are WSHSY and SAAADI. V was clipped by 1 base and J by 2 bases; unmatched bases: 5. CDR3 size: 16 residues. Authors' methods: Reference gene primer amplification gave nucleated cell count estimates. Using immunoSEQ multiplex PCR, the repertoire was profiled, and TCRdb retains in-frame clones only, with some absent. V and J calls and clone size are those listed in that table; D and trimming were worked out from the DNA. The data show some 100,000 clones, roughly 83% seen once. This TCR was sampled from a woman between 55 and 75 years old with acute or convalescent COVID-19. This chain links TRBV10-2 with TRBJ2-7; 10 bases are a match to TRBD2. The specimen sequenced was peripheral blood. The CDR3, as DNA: TGCGCCAGCAGTGAGTTACTAACTAGCGGGGCCTACGAGCAGTACTTC. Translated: CASSELLTSGAYEQYF.